This entry is about one T cell receptor (beta chain). This specimen comes from a study of OX40 agonist ivuxolimab in advanced cancers. A history of autoimmune disease or systemic immunosuppression excluded patients. Germline CDR1 MNHEY, CDR2 SMNVEV (reference sequence). Trimming shortened V by 5 bases and J by 6 bases, and 19 bases separated the two germline ends. The CDR3 contains 16 residues. TCRdb's copy holds only in-frame clones and misses some; the assay was immunoSEQ multiplex PCR. The data show about 20,000 clones, with more than 70% seen just once and almost 30% held by the top ten. The sequencing used CD4+ or CD8+ T cells sorted from blood, collected in a trial of the OX40 agonist ivuxolimab. The chain has TRBV27 and TRBJ2-2, with a weak D call TRBD2 (7 bases). This clonotype was obtained from an adult with an advanced solid tumor such as melanoma, head and neck, liver or kidney cancer. The CDR3 sequence is CASSPLGAGGAGELFF. In nucleotides, the CDR3 is TGTGCCAGCAGTCCCTTGGGGGCTGGGGGGGCCGGGGAGCTGTTTTTT.